Listed below are T cell receptor beta chains from one sample, sequenced in a study of blood T cell repertoires in COVID-19. Method: immunoSEQ multiplex PCR; TCRdb's copy keeps in-frame clones and lacks some. This table holds about 180,000 clones, over 75% found once. Material for sequencing was peripheral blood. The receptors here all came from a human donor with active or convalescent COVID-19. The donor label of this sample is uncertain. Both conserved end residues are part of each CDR3. Fields, in order: CDR3 length, J gene, D gene, clone size, V gene, CDR3 DNA, CDR3 protein. A D gene is named only where the DNA matches it firmly. Clone size is shown for a subset of rows, as once, few, many or a class of expanded clone.

12 | TRBJ2-3 | - | - | TRBV20-1 | TGCAGTGCTAGTTGGCTGTCAGATACGCAGTATTTT | CSASWLSDTQYF
16 | TRBJ2-3 | - | - | TRBV9 | TGTGCCAGCAGCCGCTGGGGCGAGAGGAGCACAGATACGCAGTATTTT | CASSRWGERSTDTQYF
15 | TRBJ2-7 | TRBD1 | - | TRBV7-3 | TGTGCCAGCAGCTTGGGGACAGGGAAAGACTACGAGCAGTACTTC | CASSLGTGKDYEQYF
13 | TRBJ2-7 | TRBD1 | - | TRBV3-1/TRBV3-2 | TGTGCCAGCAGAGGGACAGGGTTGCACGAGCAGTACTTC | CASRGTGLHEQYF
17 | TRBJ1-4 | - | - | TRBV5-1 | TGCGCCAGCAGCCTTACAGGACTACTGGCAACTAATGAAAAACTGTTTTTT | CASSLTGLLATNEKLFF
14 | TRBJ1-1 | TRBD1 | once | TRBV18 | TGTGCCAGCTCCTTTTCAGGGGGCCACACTGAAGCTTTCTTT | CASSFSGGHTEAFF
15 | TRBJ1-3 | TRBD1 | - | TRBV9 | TGTGCCAGCAGCGTGCAGGGGGCGGCTGGAAACACCATATATTTT | CASSVQGAAGNTIYF
14 | TRBJ1-2 | - | - | TRBV24-1 | TGTGCCACCAGTGATTTGGACACTAACTATGGCTACACCTTC | CATSDLDTNYGYTF
16 | TRBJ2-3 | TRBD2 | - | TRBV4-3 | TGCGCCAGCAGCCAAGATTTTCGGGGGGGCACAGATACGCAGTATTTT | CASSQDFRGGTDTQYF
20 | TRBJ1-3 | - | - | TRBV4-2 | TGTGCCAGCAGCCAAGAAGAGAGGAAAGGACAGCCCCGCTCTGGAAACACCATATATTTT | CASSQEERKGQPRSGNTIYF
15 | TRBJ1-2 | - | - | TRBV6-2/TRBV6-3 | TGTGCCAGCAGCACCACGGGCAGGCCGGGATATGGCTACACCTTC | CASSTTGRPGYGYTF
16 | TRBJ2-1 | TRBD1 | once | TRBV3-1/TRBV3-2 | TGTGCCAGCAGCCAAGGTTGGACAGGGACTGCTAATGAGCAGTTCTTC | CASSQGWTGTANEQFF
12 | TRBJ2-2 | - | medium-sized | TRBV2 | TGTGCCAGCAGAGCACCCGCGCGAGAGCTGTTTTTT | CASRAPARELFF
13 | TRBJ1-1 | - | - | TRBV7-9 | TGTGCCAGCAGCTTAGAACGGGGGGTTCGAGCTTTCTTT | CASSLERGVRAFF
12 | TRBJ2-1 | - | - | TRBV11-2 | TGTGCCAGCAGCGAAGTAGGGGGTGAGCAGTTCTTC | CASSEVGGEQFF
15 | TRBJ2-2 | TRBD1 | - | TRBV7-2 | TGTGCCAGCAGGGGACAGGGTAGCGACACCGGGGAGCTGTTTTTT | CASRGQGSDTGELFF
15 | TRBJ2-7 | - | once | TRBV5-4 | TGTGCCAGCAGCTTGGAACCGTGGGGCCCCTACGAGCAGTACTTC | CASSLEPWGPYEQYF
15 | TRBJ2-6 | - | once | TRBV13 | TGTGCCAGCAGCGATCGGGATTCTGGGGCCAACGTCCTGACTTTC | CASSDRDSGANVLTF
17 | TRBJ1-3 | - | few | TRBV4-1 | TGCGCCAGCAGCCAAGATCTAGAGGACAACTCTGGAAACACCATATATTTT | CASSQDLEDNSGNTIYF
16 | TRBJ2-1 | - | - | TRBV6-4 | TGTGCCAGCTCCAAAGCCGGAGGGCTGGGAAACAATGAGCAGTTCTTC | CASSKAGGLGNNEQFF
16 | TRBJ2-1 | TRBD1 | - | TRBV19 | TGTGCCAGTAGTATGGGGACAGTGAGCAAATGGGTCGAGCAGTTCTTC | CASSMGTVSKWVEQFF
13 | TRBJ2-7 | TRBD1 | - | TRBV2 | TGTGCCAGCACAGGACAGGTAGCCTACGATTGGTACTTC | CASTGQVAYDWYF
16 | TRBJ2-5 | TRBD1 | once | TRBV4-1 | TGCGCCAGCAGCCATTCCCCGGGACAGGGGGAAGAGACCCAGTACTTC | CASSHSPGQGEETQYF
15 | TRBJ2-7 | - | - | TRBV3-1/TRBV3-2 | TGTGCCAGCAGCCAAGATCCTGTGCGGACCTACGAGCAGTACTTC | CASSQDPVRTYEQYF
13 | TRBJ2-7 | TRBD2 | - | TRBV20-1 | TGCAGTGCTAATGAGCGGGAGCTCAACGAGCAGTACTTC | CSANERELNEQYF
14 | TRBJ2-5 | - | - | TRBV13 | TGTGCCAGCAGCTCCCGACAGTACCAAGAGACCCAGTACTTC | CASSSRQYQETQYF
13 | TRBJ1-6 | - | - | TRBV7-9 | TGTGCCAGCAGGAACAGGGAATACTCACCCCTCCACTTT | CASRNREYSPLHF
14 | TRBJ2-5 | TRBD2 | - | TRBV29-1 | TGCAGCGTTGTCAAGCGGGGGACCCAAGAGACCCAGTACTTC | CSVVKRGTQETQYF
16 | TRBJ2-5 | TRBD1 | - | TRBV24-1 | TGTGCCACCAGTCGTTCTGTGGGACAGGGGGCATTGACCCAGTACTTC | CATSRSVGQGALTQYF
13 | TRBJ2-1 | - | - | TRBV28 | TGTGCCAGCAGCCCTCAGGGGTTTCGAGAGCAGTTCTTC | CASSPQGFREQFF
14 | TRBJ1-2 | - | few | TRBV5-1 | TGCGCCAGTACAGCGGGGGGAACTAACTATGGCTACACCTTC | CASTAGGTNYGYTF
18 | TRBJ2-5 | - | - | TRBV9 | TGTGCCAGCAGCCCTACTGGACACGAGATCAAGTACCAAGAGACCCAGTACTTC | CASSPTGHEIKYQETQYF
16 | TRBJ2-7 | TRBD1 | - | TRBV15 | TGTGCCACCAGCAGATACTCCGGGACAGGGTCCTACGAGCAGTACTTC | CATSRYSGTGSYEQYF
14 | TRBJ2-7 | - | - | TRBV19 | TGTGCCAGTAGTATAGAGGCGGTTTCCTACGAGCAGTACTTC | CASSIEAVSYEQYF
13 | TRBJ2-7 | TRBD2 | - | TRBV7-9 | TGTGCCAGCAGCCCCACCGGGAGGGTTCGATGGTACTTC | CASSPTGRVRWYF
11 | TRBJ1-1 | - | - | TRBV12-3/TRBV12-4 | TGTGCCAGCAGTTTTCGGACTGAAGCTTTCTTT | CASSFRTEAFF
13 | TRBJ2-1 | - | - | TRBV29-1 | TGCAGCGTTGCCTTCCCCTATTCCAATGAGCAGTTCTTC | CSVAFPYSNEQFF
16 | TRBJ2-5 | - | - | TRBV2 | TGTGCCAGCAGCGGATTGGGAATAGGACTACAAGAGACCCAGTACTTC | CASSGLGIGLQETQYF
16 | TRBJ1-2 | - | - | TRBV3-1/TRBV3-2 | TGTGCCAGCAGCCAAGATCTCGGCGGGACTAACTATGGCTACACCTTC | CASSQDLGGTNYGYTF
14 | TRBJ2-7 | TRBD2 | - | TRBV24-1 | TGTGCCACCAGTGTGGCGGGAGGGGACTACGAGCAGTACTTC | CATSVAGGDYEQYF
16 | TRBJ2-2 | TRBD1 | - | TRBV7-9 | TGTGCCAGCAGCCTAGATATCGCCAGGGGGCCCGGGGAGCTGTTTTTT | CASSLDIARGPGELFF
14 | TRBJ2-5 | - | - | TRBV6-5 | TGTGCCAGCAGTTACGAAAACGACGGGAAGACCCAGTACTTC | CASSYENDGKTQYF
15 | TRBJ1-6 | TRBD1 | once | TRBV4-1 | TGCGCCAGCAGCCAAATCCCGGGGACAGCTTCACCCCTCCACTTT | CASSQIPGTASPLHF
12 | TRBJ2-3 | - | - | TRBV7-3 | TGTGCCAGCAGCTACGGGGCAGATACGCAGTATTTT | CASSYGADTQYF
15 | TRBJ1-2 | - | - | TRBV27 | TGTGCCAGCAGTCCCCTAGAGGGAACCAACTATGGCTACACCTTC | CASSPLEGTNYGYTF
15 | TRBJ1-4 | TRBD1 | - | TRBV6-5 | TGTGCCAGCAGTTTAGGGGGCGCAACTAATGAAAAACTGTTTTTT | CASSLGGATNEKLFF
15 | TRBJ2-7 | - | - | TRBV18 | TGTGCCAGCTCCCGGGAAGCCGTGCCTATATACGAGCAGTACTTC | CASSREAVPIYEQYF
13 | TRBJ1-2 | TRBD1 | - | TRBV7-2 | TGTGCCAGCAGCTTAAGACAGGGGAGAGGCTACACCTTC | CASSLRQGRGYTF
17 | TRBJ2-1 | TRBD2 | few | TRBV27 | TGTGCCAGCAGTTTACCCCCCGGGTGGGGACTACACAATGAGCAGTTCTTC | CASSLPPGWGLHNEQFF
13 | TRBJ2-7 | - | few | TRBV20-1 | TGCAGTGCTAGTCTGCAGGAGGGCTACGAGCAGTACTTC | CSASLQEGYEQYF
12 | TRBJ1-6 | TRBD1 | once | TRBV7-2 | TGTGCCAGCAGCTTATATACAGGGGCCCTCCACTTT | CASSLYTGALHF
15 | TRBJ2-5 | TRBD2 | - | TRBV7-9 | TGTGCCAGCAGCTTAGGAGCGGGGGGGCAAGAGACCCAGTACTTC | CASSLGAGGQETQYF
15 | TRBJ1-4 | TRBD1 | - | TRBV6-5 | TGTGCCAGCACAGCCGACAGGGGCGGGGGCGAAAAACTGTTTTTT | CASTADRGGGEKLFF